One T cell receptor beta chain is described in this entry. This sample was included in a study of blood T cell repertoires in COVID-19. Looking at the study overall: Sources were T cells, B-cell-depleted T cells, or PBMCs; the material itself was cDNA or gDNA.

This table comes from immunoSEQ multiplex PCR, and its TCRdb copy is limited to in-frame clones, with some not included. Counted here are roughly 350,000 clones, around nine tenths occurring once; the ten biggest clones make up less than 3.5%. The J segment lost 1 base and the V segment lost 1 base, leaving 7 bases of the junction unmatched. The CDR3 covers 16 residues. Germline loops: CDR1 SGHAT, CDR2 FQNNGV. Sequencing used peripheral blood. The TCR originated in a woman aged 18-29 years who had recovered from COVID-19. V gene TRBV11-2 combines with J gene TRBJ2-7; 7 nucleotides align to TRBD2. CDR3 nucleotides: TGTGCCAGCAGCTTAGGTCGGGGGGTTCGATCCTACGAGCAGTACGTC. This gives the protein CASSLGRGVRSYEQYV.